A single sample is the source of the 11 T cell receptor beta chains below, sequenced in a study of T cell repertoires in cytomegalovirus infection (dated by TCRdb to between 2018 and 2021). The data were produced on an Illumina HiSeq 1500. TCRdb took the public reads, trimmed them with fastp at Q25, ran MiXCR for clone calling and kept in-frame beta chains. Rows are unified per CDR3 protein, each entry keeping the most common DNA and genes. In this sample the table shows roughly 990,000 distinct CDR3 sequences, roughly 30% of which occur a single time. 13% of the sample is taken by the ten largest. No antigen has been identified for these receptors. The sample's treatment or condition, from its label and the paper: in vitro stimulation with specific CMV peptide epitopes to enrich CMV-specific T cells. The specimen comprised cultured CD8+ T cells from PBMCs, sampled from culture after CMV antigen stimulation. These receptor sequences come from a human donor in good health (CMV status not recorded). Some clones in this sample may be carry-over from other donors' samples.

This clonotype appeared a few times. The chain uses TRBV19 and TRBJ1-1; D is unclear. V gave up 7 bases and J gave up 1 base, with 10 bases separating them. This CDR3 region has 13 residues. The germline gives CDR1 LNHDA, CDR2 SQIVND (reference sequence). The CDR3 region has the DNA TGTGCCAGTAATATCGACACGAACACTGAAGCTTTCTTT. Translation: CASNIDTNTEAFF. The variable domain in full, completed from reference TRBV19 and TRBJ1-1, reads DGGITQSPKYLFRKEGQNVTLSCEQNLNHDAMYWYRQDPGQGLRLIYYSQIVNDFQKGDIAEGYSVSREKKESFPLTVTSAQKNPTAFYLCASNIDTNTEAFFGQGTRLTVV.

The V gene is TRBV7-9, the J gene TRBJ2-1, with D tentatively TRBD2 (7 bases). Germline CDR1 reads SEHNR; CDR2 reads FQNEAQ (reference sequence). Trimming took off 1 base at V and 6 bases at J, with 16 bases between the two ends. The CDR3 totals 16 residues. The CDR3 bases are TGTGCCAGCAGCTTAGTGTTCGGGGGGCCGTCCAATGAGCAGTTCTTC. Translation gives CASSLVFGGPSNEQFF.

The table lists this clonotype with many counts. J is TRBJ2-2 and V is TRBV7-2, with TRBD1 as a possible D gene (5 bases). Per germline, CDR1 SGHTA and CDR2 FQGNSA. V lost 3 bases, J lost 3 bases, and 14 bases lay in between. The CDR3 covers 16 residues. The CDR3: CASSFRQIIYTGELFF. The CDR3 nucleotides are TGTGCCAGCAGCTTCAGACAGATTATTTACACCGGGGAGCTGTTTTTT.

The rearrangement uses TRBV25-1 and TRBJ1-4, with D perhaps matching TRBD1 (5 bases). Trimming took 6 bases from V and 11 from J, leaving 13 bases between them. CDR1 MGHDK and CDR2 SYGVNS come from the germline V gene. The CDR3 extends over 12 amino acids. DNA for the CDR3: TGTGCCAGCAGCGGGACCCTAGGTAAACTGTTTTTT. Translated, it gives CASSGTLGKLFF.

The chain uses TRBV6-1 and TRBJ2-5; no clear D. The V end lost 5 bases, the J end lost 4 bases, and 14 bases lay between the germline ends. This CDR3 comprises 14 residues. Germline V gives CDR1 MNHNS, CDR2 SASEGT. CDR3 in DNA: TGTGCCAGCAGTCCGCCCTCGCGAAGAGAGACCCAGTACTTC. Translated: CASSPPSRRETQYF.

This clonotype was picked up a small number of times. This chain joins TRBV27 and TRBJ2-1; D is tentatively TRBD1 or TRBD2 (5 bases each). The germline gives CDR1 MNHEY, CDR2 SMNVEV (reference sequence). V was shortened by 6 bases and J by 5 bases, with 14 bases between the two germline ends. The CDR3 contains 14 residues. CDR3 protein: CASRMGVGNNEQFF. Written as DNA, the CDR3 is TGTGCCAGCAGAATGGGGGTGGGAAACAATGAGCAGTTCTTC.

J is TRBJ2-3 and V is TRBV25-1; no clear D gene. V lost 0 bases and J lost 0, with 4 bases in between. Looked up from germline, CDR1 is MGHDK and CDR2 is SYGVNS. The CDR3 has 14 residues. The CDR3 reads CASSEYRSTDTQYF. The CDR3 nucleotides are TGTGCCAGCAGTGAATATAGGAGCACAGATACGCAGTATTTT.

This clonotype has a handful of counts. Mismatch with germline at one junction end may stem from a read error. The chain employs TRBV5-4 and TRBJ2-1; D is unclear. The CDR3 is 13 residues long. Germline CDR1 is SGHNT and CDR2 is YYREEE (reference sequence). The CDR3 nucleotides are TGTGCCAGCACCTTGGACCCCGCAGTAAAGCAGTTCTTC. This sequence encodes CASTLDPAVKQFF.

J is TRBJ2-7 and V is TRBV28; D possibly corresponds to TRBD1 (6 bases). With 6 bases removed from V and 3 bases from J, the gap between germline ends came to 15 bases. The CDR3 is made up of 14 amino acids. The germline V gene encodes CDR1 MDHEN and CDR2 SYDVKM. CDR3 nucleotides: TGTGCCAGCAGGTCGAGTGACAGGCTCTACGAGCAGTACGTC. Translated: CASRSSDRLYEQYV.

This clonotype has a handful of counts. The chain employs TRBV6-1 and TRBJ2-3, with 9 bases aligning to TRBD1. The length of the CDR3 is 19 residues. Germline assignment: CDR1 MNHNS and CDR2 SASEGT. Unmatched junction bases numbered 16, after V lost 6 bases and J lost 0 bases. This chain's CDR3 is CASSPGDREVWESTDTQYF. CDR3 coding DNA: TGTGCCAGCAGCCCCGGGGACAGGGAAGTATGGGAAAGCACAGATACGCAGTATTTT.

The CDR3 is CASRDRERSPLHF. In nucleotides, the CDR3 is TGTGCCAGCAGGGACAGGGAGCGGTCACCCCTCCACTTT. V is TRBV25-1 and J is TRBJ1-6; 8 nucleotides line up with TRBD1. The CDR3 covers 13 residues. Germline V gene sequence: CDR1 MGHDK, CDR2 SYGVNS. Trimming took 6 bases from V and 10 from J; bases not matched to a gene: 5.